The sequence of this TCR beta chain was determined in a study of human T cells and chemical hapten exposure. Whole-study findings and limits: While controls formed fewer of them, expanded TCRs formed significantly more large CDR3 similarity clusters.

TCRdb re-analysed the RACE reads in MiXCR, keeping a single row per CDR3 protein. This table holds over 300,000 distinct CDR3 sequences, 4.5% to 6% found once. This clonotype has at least ten counts. No antigen is known for it. The germline gives CDR1 SGHKS, CDR2 YYEKEE (reference sequence). The CDR3 is 15 residues long. Trimming took 0 bases from V and 11 from J; bases not matched to a gene: 8. The time point was: pre-sensitization, week 0. Treatment denoted: therapeutic diphenylcyclopropenone sensitization with weekly scalp DPC. This TCR came from a woman aged 50 to 60 with alopecia areata. Some clones in this sample may be carry-over from other donors' samples. The chain combines TRBV5-5 with TRBJ1-1; 12 bases match TRBD1. The input for sequencing was whole blood, taken in connection with sensitization to the hapten diphenylcyclopropenone (DPC). This CDR3 reads CASSLAGTGGPLAFF. CDR3 nucleotides: TGTGCCAGCAGCTTGGCCGGGACAGGGGGCCCGTTGGCTTTCTTT.